This T cell receptor (beta chain) was observed in a study of shared clonotypes between healthy human individuals. Germline V gives CDR1 SGHRS, CDR2 YFSETQ. The CDR3 spans 13 residues. The V end lost 1 base, the J end lost 8 bases, and 10 bases lay between the germline ends. Repertoires were generated with immunoSEQ multiplex PCR, while TCRdb's copy carries only in-frame clones and drops some. Among 190,000 or so clones, 60% to 75% were seen once, and the ten largest hold under 11%. This chain connects TRBV5-1 to TRBJ2-1; tentatively, D is TRBD2 (6 bases). The sequenced sample was memory CD4+ T cells sorted from blood. Specified subset: CD45RA-negative fraction. The receptor's source is a man aged 30-40 years in good health. The CDR3 reads CASSLQWGDEQFF. DNA for the CDR3: TGCGCCAGCAGCTTGCAGTGGGGGGATGAGCAGTTCTTC. The entire variable domain, with the rest obtained from reference TRBV5-1 and TRBJ2-1, is as follows: KAGVTQTPRYLIKTRGQQVTLSCSPISGHRSVSWYQQTPGQGLQFLFEYFSETQRNKGNFPGRFSGRQFSNSRSEMNVSTLELGDSALYLCASSLQWGDEQFFGPGTRLTVL.